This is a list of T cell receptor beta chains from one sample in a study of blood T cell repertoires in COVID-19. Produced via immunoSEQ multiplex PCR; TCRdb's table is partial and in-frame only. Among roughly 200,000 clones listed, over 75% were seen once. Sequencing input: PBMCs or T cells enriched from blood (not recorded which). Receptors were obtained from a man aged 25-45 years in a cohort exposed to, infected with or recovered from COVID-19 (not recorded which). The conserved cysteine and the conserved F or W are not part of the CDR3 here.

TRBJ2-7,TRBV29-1,SVAAGGRGVRYEQY
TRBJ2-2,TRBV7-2,ASSRRGGANTGELF
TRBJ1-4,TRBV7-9,ASSLGHSDNEKLF
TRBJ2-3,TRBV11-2,ASSQGAFDSSTDTQY
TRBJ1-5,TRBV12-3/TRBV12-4,ASSLSGLEAQH
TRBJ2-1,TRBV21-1,ASSKAAGQGMYPWSYNEQF
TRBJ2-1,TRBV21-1,ASTPGQGASTSGRARISDEQF
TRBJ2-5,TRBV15,ATSRGGTGGGQETQY
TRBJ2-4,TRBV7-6,ASSVGTGIGENIQY
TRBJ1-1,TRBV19,ASSMEVEAF
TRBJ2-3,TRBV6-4,ASSGGRDTDTQY
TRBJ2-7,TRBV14,ASSPYRLEVLSEQY
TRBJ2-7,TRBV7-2,ASSSKQGGEQY
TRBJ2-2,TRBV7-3,ASSLFGRGSTGELF
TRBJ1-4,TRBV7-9,ASSSIGKTGTEEKLF
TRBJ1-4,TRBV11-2,ASSLGEGSEEKLF
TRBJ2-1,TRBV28,ASSFELPGSYNEQF
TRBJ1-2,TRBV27,ASRDRGYYGYT
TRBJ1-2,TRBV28,ASSLPNQGSYGYT
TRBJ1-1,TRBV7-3,ASSVLVDTEAF
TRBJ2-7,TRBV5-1,ASSTSSLGRLRPHEQY
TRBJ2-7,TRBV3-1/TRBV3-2,ASSQVGVVAYEQY
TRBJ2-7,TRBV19,ASAEGTNEQY
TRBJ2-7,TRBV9,ASSPPTGSYEQY
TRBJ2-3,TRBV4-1,ASSQDTTTPTDTQY
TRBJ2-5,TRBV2,AKKTGGKGETQY
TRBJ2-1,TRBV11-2,ASSLVPSGSLEQF
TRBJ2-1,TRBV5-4,ASSPGPTSGRDNEQF
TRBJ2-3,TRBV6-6,ASRPRVTDTQY
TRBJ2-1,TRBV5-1,ASSLAGNEQF
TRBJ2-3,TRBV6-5,ASTGRAATDTQY
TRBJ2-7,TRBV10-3,AISESFESSEQY
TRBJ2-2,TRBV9,ASSPGLAGTNTGELF
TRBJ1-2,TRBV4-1,ASSQDTGYGYGYT
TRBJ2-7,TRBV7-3,ASSLDGGSYEQY
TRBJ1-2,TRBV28,ASRPGQGGGYT
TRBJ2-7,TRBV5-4,ASSSGLANSYEQY
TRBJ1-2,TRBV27,ASSYGQWYGYT
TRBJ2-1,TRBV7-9,ASSLVGGRASEQF
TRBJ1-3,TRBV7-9,ASSLVGGHAPGNTIY
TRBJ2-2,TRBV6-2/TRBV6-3,ASSPGGLNTGELF
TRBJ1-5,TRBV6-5,ASRSYRGGQPQH
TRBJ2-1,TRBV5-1,ASEKTGPSSYNEQF
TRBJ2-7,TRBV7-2,ASSLITGNWYEQY
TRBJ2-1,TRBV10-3,AISSPRLNEQF
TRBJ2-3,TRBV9,ASSVESDTDTQY
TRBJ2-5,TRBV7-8,ASSLATSGTQETQY
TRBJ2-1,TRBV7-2,ASSSSFQAGLNEQF
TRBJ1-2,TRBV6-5,ASSETGKGLGYT
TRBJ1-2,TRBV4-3,ASSQEKGGVGGYT
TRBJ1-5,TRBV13,ASSLWGGGQPQH
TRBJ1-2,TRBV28,ASSFGGILVSYT
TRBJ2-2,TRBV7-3,ASSFTGTGELF
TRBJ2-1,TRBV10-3,AISPAGGGQF
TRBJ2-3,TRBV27,ASSLSSLDTQY
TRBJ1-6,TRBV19,ASSGTGANSPLH
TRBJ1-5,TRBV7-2,ASSSRTGDNQPQH
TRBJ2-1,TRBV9,ASSISGGAGNEQF
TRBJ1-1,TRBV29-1,SVYQGTEAF